These 8 T cell receptor beta chains were all obtained from the same sample, sequenced in a study of shared clonotypes between healthy human individuals. Sequencing was performed with immunoSEQ multiplex PCR; in TCRdb, only in-frame clones are kept and a portion is missing. The sample holds approximately 2.4 million clones, around 95% seen once. The sequenced material came from naive CD4+ T cells sorted from blood. The subset denotes: CD45RA+ positively selected. Source of these receptors: a man between 18 and 35 years old in good health.

The chain couples TRBV4-1 to TRBJ1-1; D is uncertain. Germline V CDR1 and CDR2: MGHRA, YSYEKL. The CDR3 is made up of 13 amino acids. Trimming stripped 2 bases from V and 7 bases from J, with 11 bases between. The chain's CDR3 is CASSQYPGSEAFF. CDR3 bases: TGCGCCAGCAGCCAATATCCGGGGAGTGAAGCTTTCTTT.

A note on this clone: Within the sample, other DNA sequences also encode this same CDR3. The chain joins TRBV5-1 to TRBJ2-7; 7 bases line up with TRBD1. Trimming cost V 4 bases and J 1 base; bases outside gene matches: 5. The germline CDR1 and CDR2 sequences are SGHRS and YFSETQ. CDR3 size: 14 residues. CDR3 loop: CASSRTGPSYEQYF. CDR3 nucleotide sequence: TGCGCCAGCAGCCGGACAGGACCTTCCTACGAGCAGTACTTC.

This clone was picked up a small number of times. The chain recombines TRBV4-2 with TRBJ2-2; the D gene could be TRBD1 or TRBD2 (5 bases each). Trimming removed 2 bases from V and 2 bases from J, with 18 bases in between. This CDR3 comprises 18 residues. Per germline, CDR1 LGHNA and CDR2 YNFKEQ. CDR3 in amino acids: CASSQPDKHWDNTGELFF. For the CDR3, the DNA is TGTGCCAGCAGCCAACCCGATAAGCATTGGGACAACACCGGGGAGCTGTTTTTT.

The chain joins TRBV15 to TRBJ2-3; 9 positions match TRBD1. CDR1 is LNHNV and CDR2 is YYDKDF in the germline V gene (reference sequence). The CDR3 runs to 17 residues. J gave up 3 bases and V 1 base, and 8 bases lay outside the gene matches. The CDR3 spells CATSRAATGGRTDTQYF. The CDR3 coding sequence is TGTGCCACCAGCAGAGCCGCGACAGGGGGAAGGACAGATACGCAGTATTTT.

This chain joins TRBV2 and TRBJ1-1, with D tentatively TRBD1 (6 bases). CDR3 length equals 19 residues. CDR1 and CDR2 from the germline V gene are SNHLY and FYNNEI. V lost 1 base, J lost 6 bases, and 27 bases lay in between. The CDR3 DNA sequence: TGTGCCAGCAGTGAAGTAGATGTAGGGGGAGACTTAGGGGAGTCTGAAGCTTTCTTT. Protein sequence: CASSEVDVGGDLGESEAFF.

J is TRBJ2-1 and V is TRBV29-1; D gene uncertain. Germline V gene lookup returns CDR1 SQVTM and CDR2 ANQGSEA. There are 12 residues in the CDR3. V lost 8 bases, J lost 4 bases, and 12 bases lay in between. CDR3 nucleotide sequence: TGCAGCATCCGGACGGGTTACAATGAGCAGTTCTTC. Its protein is CSIRTGYNEQFF.

Concerning this clone itself: Additional DNA sequences in this sample encode the identical CDR3. The chain employs TRBV6-4 and TRBJ1-1; the D gene is possibly TRBD1 (5 bases). The CDR3 has 13 residues. The V gene's germline CDR1 is MRHNA and CDR2 SNTAGT. V lost 0 bases and J 4 bases, leaving 6 bases between the germline ends. CDR3 nucleotides: TGTGCCAGCAGTGACTCGGGGGGCACTGAAGCTTTCTTT. Encoded protein: CASSDSGGTEAFF.

The chain recombines TRBV21-1 with TRBJ1-5; no check of the table's D call, TRBD1, against the DNA was made. TRBV21-1 is a recognized pseudogene. The CDR3 runs 17 residues. The CDR3 nucleotides read TGTGCCAGCACCTTGCTTATATCAGGGATGACAGGTCAGCCCCAGCATTTT. Amino acid sequence: CASTLLISGMTGQPQHF.